The text below deals with one T cell receptor (beta chain). Treatment noted: oral pan-JAK inhibitor, 5-10 mg twice daily. The trim removed 5 bases at V and 0 bases at J, leaving 4 bases unmatched. The CDR3 sequence is 15 residues long. From germline, CDR1 is PRHDT and CDR2 FYEKMQ (reference sequence). Extracted RNA was reverse transcribed into cDNA, the sequencing template. The protocol was immunoSEQ multiplex PCR, while the TCRdb copy is restricted to in-frame clones and leaves out a portion. The sample shows 130,000 to 150,000 clones, 65% to 90% of them seen only once. The data were taken from a study of CD8+ T cells in alopecia areata.

V is TRBV13 and J is TRBJ2-1; 7 bases map to TRBD2. The receptor was isolated from a human donor with alopecia areata. The material sequenced was CD8+ T cells sorted from blood, taken at week 4, from a patient treated with tofacitinib. The CDR3 nucleotides are TGTGCCAGCAGCCTCGGGGAGGGCTCCTACAATGAGCAGTTCTTC. Residues: CASSLGEGSYNEQFF.